These 30 T cell receptor beta chains were all obtained from the same sample, sequenced in a study of T cell repertoires in cytomegalovirus infection. TCRdb re-called the reads through MiXCR, storing one row per CDR3 protein. The data show about 320,000 distinct CDR3 sequences, 9.5% seen once. The sample consisted of PBMCs. Every receptor here comes from a human donor in good health (CMV status not recorded). Some clones in this sample may be carry-over from other donors' samples.

This clonotype was detected ten times or more. The CDR3 nucleotides read TGTGCCAGCAGCGACGGACGGAGGAACACTGAAGCTTTCTTT. It specifies CASSDGRRNTEAFF. J is TRBJ1-1 and V is TRBV11-2; D unresolved. The germline V and J ends were trimmed by 5 bases and 1 base, with 11 bases remaining between them. This CDR3 has 14 residues. Germline CDR1 SGHAT, CDR2 FQNNGV.

V is TRBV20-1 and J is TRBJ2-5; D possibly corresponds to TRBD2 (6 bases). V dropped 3 bases and J dropped 4 bases, with 18 bases sitting between them. From germline, CDR1 is DFQATT and CDR2 SNEGSKA (reference sequence). The CDR3 extends over 15 amino acids. The DNA for the CDR3 is TGCAGTGCTAGTCGGGACTCCAACACGGGAGAGACCCAGTACTTC. This translates into CSASRDSNTGETQYF.

V and J are TRBV28 and TRBJ2-2; TRBD1 matches 8 bases. The CDR3 has 17 amino acids. The J segment lost 7 bases and the V segment lost 3 bases, leaving 13 bases of the junction unmatched. Germline V gene lookup returns CDR1 MDHEN and CDR2 SYDVKM. This CDR3 reads CASSFWATGVSIGELFF. As DNA, the CDR3 is TGTGCCAGCAGTTTCTGGGCGACAGGGGTATCGATCGGGGAGCTGTTTTTT.

This clonotype showed up many times. The chain joins TRBV19 to TRBJ1-1; D is possibly TRBD1 (6 bases). This CDR3 has 17 amino acids. Germline CDR1 LNHDA, CDR2 SQIVND (reference sequence). Trimming took off 6 bases at V and 1 base at J, with 21 bases between the two ends. The CDR3 region has the DNA TGTGCCAGTAGGACAAGGGGGGGAAGGGAAAAGAACACTGAAGCTTTCTTT. Translated: CASRTRGGREKNTEAFF.

This clonotype occurred many times. The chain carries TRBV7-2 and TRBJ2-7, with D possibly being TRBD2 (5 bases). Trimming removed 0 bases from V and 3 bases from J, with 12 bases in between. There are 15 residues in the CDR3. The germline V gene encodes CDR1 SGHTA and CDR2 FQGNSA. CDR3 DNA sequence: TGTGCCAGCAGCTTAGCCTTCTCGGGGAGCTACGAGCAGTACTTC. Protein sequence: CASSLAFSGSYEQYF.

This clonotype showed up many times. This rearrangement joins TRBV6-1 to TRBJ2-1; D may be TRBD1 or TRBD2 (5 bases each). This CDR3 is built from 14 residues. The V end was cut by 7 bases, the J end by 5 bases, with 15 bases between. The germline V gene has CDR1 MNHNS and CDR2 SASEGT. CDR3 sequence reads: CASTNWDDDNEQFF. The CDR3 bases are TGTGCCAGCACTAACTGGGACGACGACAATGAGCAGTTCTTC.

This chain joins TRBV7-2 and TRBJ2-3, with D possibly being TRBD2 (6 bases). Trimming cost V 2 bases and J 1 base, with 22 bases left between them. Germline V lookup: CDR1 SGHTA, CDR2 FQGNSA. The CDR3 is made up of 19 amino acids. The CDR3 here is CASSLSGFGSIAGTDTQYF. Here the CDR3 DNA reads TGTGCCAGCAGCTTAAGTGGTTTCGGGAGTATAGCAGGCACAGATACGCAGTATTTT.

The chain uses TRBV7-2 and TRBJ2-3; D perhaps matches TRBD2 (6 bases). Looked up from germline, CDR1 is SGHTA and CDR2 is FQGNSA. This CDR3 contains 14 residues. With 1 base removed from V and 1 base from J, the gap between germline ends came to 6 bases. The CDR3 sequence: CASSLVAGTDTQYF. In DNA form, the CDR3 reads TGTGCCAGCAGCTTAGTAGCGGGCACAGATACGCAGTATTTT.

This clonotype was counted ten times or more. The chain links TRBV7-2 to TRBJ2-1, with D hard to call. Trimming cost V 1 base and J 9 bases, with 7 bases left between them. CDR3 size: 12 residues. Germline V CDR1 and CDR2: SGHTA, FQGNSA. CDR3 in amino acids: CASSLVVFEQFF. In DNA form, the CDR3 reads TGTGCCAGCAGCTTAGTAGTGTTTGAGCAGTTCTTC.

The chain uses TRBV20-1 and TRBJ2-3; D call uncertain. This CDR3 contains 12 residues. Germline V gene lookup returns CDR1 DFQATT and CDR2 SNEGSKA (reference sequence). CDR3 nucleotides: TGCAGCACCGGCCCCGAGGCAGATACGCAGTATTTT. It yields the protein CSTGPEADTQYF.

This clonotype has ten or more counts. The chain is built from TRBV20-1 and TRBJ2-1; TRBD2 matches at 7 bases. This CDR3 comprises 15 residues. V lost 6 bases, J lost 8 bases, and 16 bases stayed unmatched. Germline V CDR1 and CDR2: DFQATT, SNEGSKA (reference sequence). CDR3 in DNA: TGCAGTGCCCCGGGCGGGGGAATAGCGGGTCATGAGCAGTTCTTC. Translated: CSAPGGGIAGHEQFF.

At least ten counts were recorded for this clonotype. The gene calls are TRBV7-2 and TRBJ2-1, with 10 bases lining up with TRBD2. The CDR3 sequence is 16 residues long. CDR1 and CDR2 (germline): SGHTA, FQGNSA. V shed 2 bases and J 2 bases; nucleotides not matched to a gene: 3. CDR3 bases: TGTGCCAGCAGCTTAAGTGGGACTAGCGCCTACAATGAGCAGTTCTTC. This translates into CASSLSGTSAYNEQFF.

At least ten counts were recorded for this clonotype. The chain combines TRBV7-9 with TRBJ1-1, with 8 nucleotides matching TRBD1. The CDR3 has 17 residues. CDR1 and CDR2 (germline): SEHNR, FQNEAQ (reference sequence). Germline trimming cut 2 bases from V and 0 bases from J; bases unmatched to any gene: 8. As DNA, the CDR3 is TGTGCCAGCAGCTTAACCGGGACAGGAGTAATGAACACTGAAGCTTTCTTT. Translating gives CASSLTGTGVMNTEAFF.

This clonotype came up many times. The DNA for the CDR3 is TGTGCCAGCAGCGGCCAGACAGTGAACTATGGCTACACCTTC. Its translation is CASSGQTVNYGYTF. The V call is TRBV7-2, the J call TRBJ1-2, with a tentative D call TRBD1 (5 bases). Germline V gene data show CDR1 as SGHTA and CDR2 as FQGNSA. This CDR3 comprises 14 residues. The V end was cut by 5 bases, the J end by 2 bases, with 12 bases between.

This clonotype was seen more than once but under ten times. The chain links TRBV7-2 to TRBJ1-4, with D uncertain. CDR3 size: 15 residues. Trimming took 2 bases from V and 4 from J, leaving 11 bases between them. Germline CDR1 reads SGHTA; CDR2 reads FQGNSA. The CDR3 sequence: CASSLTSGFNEKLFF. The CDR3 nucleotides read TGTGCCAGCAGCTTAACGTCAGGATTTAATGAAAAACTGTTTTTT.

In its sample, this clonotype was seen a few times. This chain connects TRBV7-3 to TRBJ1-4; weak D call: TRBD1 (6 bases). Trimming cost V 4 bases and J 6 bases, with 15 bases left between them. Germline V lookup: CDR1 SGHTA, CDR2 FQGTGA. There are 15 residues in the CDR3. The chain's CDR3 is CASSSGGAGDEKLFF. The DNA for the CDR3 is TGTGCCAGCAGCTCCGGGGGCGCAGGGGATGAAAAACTGTTTTTT.

This clonotype was seen more than once but under ten times. V usage is TRBV6-6 and J usage is TRBJ2-2, with a possible D match to TRBD2 (5 bases). V lost 2 bases to trimming and J lost 3 bases, with 19 bases between them. The CDR3 is 18 amino acids. Per germline, CDR1 MNHNY and CDR2 SVGAGI (reference sequence). The CDR3 sequence: CASSYNSQDWRDTGELFF. The CDR3 bases are TGTGCCAGCAGTTACAATTCCCAGGATTGGCGGGACACCGGGGAGCTGTTTTTT.

This clonotype was observed at least ten times. CDR3 coding DNA: TGTGCCAGCAGCCCGGACAGGGAGAGCAATCAGCCCCAGCATTTT. The encoded protein is CASSPDRESNQPQHF. The rearrangement joins TRBV7-3 to TRBJ1-5; 8 bases align to TRBD1. The junction had 4 bases not matched to a gene; V was cut back by 5 bases and J by 1 base. This CDR3 spans 15 amino acids. CDR1 and CDR2 (germline): SGHTA, FQGTGA.

This chain uses TRBV12-3 or TRBV12-4 with TRBJ2-5; tentative D call: TRBD2 (7 bases). V lost 6 bases to trimming and J lost 5 bases, with 19 bases between them. The CDR3 loop spans 15 amino acids. CDR3 nucleotides: TGTGCCAGCAGCCTCGGCCCGGGGGGCCGCGAGACCCAGTACTTC. Translated, it gives CASSLGPGGRETQYF.

V and J are TRBV20-1 and TRBJ2-3; D is uncertain. V lost 5 bases, J lost 2 bases, and 17 bases lay in between. This CDR3 has 15 residues. Looked up from germline, CDR1 is DFQATT and CDR2 is SNEGSKA (reference sequence). Here the CDR3 DNA reads TGCAGTGCTCCGCATACGATTCCCTACACAGATACGCAGTATTTT. Encoded protein: CSAPHTIPYTDTQYF.

This clonotype was observed a handful of times. V and J are TRBV19 and TRBJ1-5; 12 nucleotides agree with TRBD1. J lost 4 bases, V lost 6 bases, and 10 bases had no gene match. This CDR3 comprises 17 residues. Germline values: CDR1 LNHDA, CDR2 SQIVND (reference sequence). The CDR3 loop is CASRHGTGGRGNQPQHF. The CDR3 DNA is TGTGCCAGTAGGCACGGGACAGGGGGCCGCGGTAATCAGCCCCAGCATTTT.

This clonotype was seen ten or more times. CDR3 in amino acids: CASSPIGSRHTEAFF. The CDR3 nucleotides are TGTGCCAGCTCACCAATCGGCAGTCGGCACACTGAAGCTTTCTTT. This chain links TRBV18 with TRBJ1-1; D remains ambiguous. V dropped 2 bases and J dropped 3 bases, with 13 bases sitting between them. Per the germline V gene, CDR1 is KGHSH and CDR2 is LQKENI. This CDR3 region has 15 residues.

This clonotype showed up many times. The rearrangement joins TRBV6-8 to TRBJ2-5, with D possibly matching TRBD1 (6 bases). V lost 7 bases to trimming and J lost 1 base, with 19 bases between them. The V gene's germline CDR1 is MNHGY and CDR2 SAAAGT. This CDR3 is built from 16 residues. CDR3 coding DNA: TGTGCCAGCAATTCGGCCGGGACACATTTCCAAGAGACCCAGTACTTC. Its translation: CASNSAGTHFQETQYF.

This clonotype was recorded many times. J is TRBJ2-7 and V is TRBV12-3 or TRBV12-4; 9 bases are a match to TRBD1. After removal of 6 bases from V and 1 base from J, the junction contained 13 bases not matched to a gene. This CDR3 region has 17 residues. CDR3 sequence reads: CASSSPGTGIGSYEQYF. For the CDR3, the DNA is TGTGCCAGCAGCAGTCCCGGGACAGGGATCGGGTCCTACGAGCAGTACTTC.

V gene TRBV7-2 combines with J gene TRBJ1-2; 7 bases match TRBD1. V dropped 1 base and J dropped 8; count of bases not matched to a gene: 4. The germline V gene encodes CDR1 SGHTA and CDR2 FQGNSA. The CDR3 consists of 13 residues. Here the CDR3 DNA reads TGTGCCAGCAGCTTAGGAGGGGGCAGGGGCTACACCTTC. Translating it yields CASSLGGGRGYTF.

This clonotype was recorded many times. The rearrangement links TRBV7-2 to TRBJ1-6; TRBD1 aligns across 11 bases. V dropped 6 bases and J dropped 7; count of bases not matched to a gene: 8. This CDR3 spans 16 amino acids. Germline loops: CDR1 SGHTA, CDR2 FQGNSA. CDR3 in amino acids: CASSIRTGGRNSPLHF. CDR3 sequence (DNA): TGTGCCAGCAGTATTCGGACAGGGGGCAGAAATTCACCCCTCCACTTT.

This clonotype was counted a few times. V is TRBV7-3 and J is TRBJ1-1, with 11 bases fitting TRBD1. Germline V gene lookup returns CDR1 SGHTA and CDR2 FQGTGA. The CDR3 is 16 residues long. V lost 5 bases, J lost 4 bases, and 9 bases stayed unmatched. CDR3 in DNA: TGTGCCAGCAGCCCAGGGACAGGGGGTGTTAGCACTGAAGCTTTCTTT. Its protein product is CASSPGTGGVSTEAFF.

Only a few counts were recorded for this clonotype. This rearrangement joins TRBV6-5 to TRBJ2-7; D assignment may be TRBD1 or TRBD2 (6 bases each). Germline V gives CDR1 MNHEY, CDR2 SVGAGI. Trimming pared 0 bases from V and 7 bases from J, leaving 16 bases between. The CDR3 extends over 15 amino acids. The CDR3 sequence is CASSYSGRGRAEQYF. Written as DNA, the CDR3 is TGTGCCAGCAGTTACTCGGGCCGGGGGCGAGCGGAGCAGTACTTC.

This clonotype was counted ten times or more. J is TRBJ2-3 and V is TRBV7-2, with 12 positions matching TRBD2. V shed 5 bases and J 4 bases; nucleotides not matched to a gene: 7. The CDR3 runs to 16 residues. Germline V gene sequence: CDR1 SGHTA, CDR2 FQGNSA. CDR3 sequence: CASSQLAGGSADTQYF. For the CDR3, the DNA is TGTGCCAGCAGCCAGCTAGCGGGGGGGAGTGCAGATACGCAGTATTTT.

The chain links TRBV14 to TRBJ1-6, with D perhaps TRBD1 (5 bases). Germline CDR1 SGHDN, CDR2 FVKESK. The length of the CDR3 is 13 residues. Between the trimmed V and J ends, which lost 2 bases and 9 bases, there was a span of 8 bases. CDR3 in DNA: TGTGCCAGCAGCCAAATGGGGGGTTCACCCCTCCACTTT. Translating it yields CASSQMGGSPLHF.